Each of the 3 T cell receptor beta chains below was sequenced from the same sample in a study of synovial regulatory T cells in juvenile arthritis. Profiling relied on immunoSEQ multiplex PCR, and the TCRdb table lists in-frame clones only, not all of them. Found here are around 6,400 clones; the top ten clones hold 0.5% to 0.65%. The sequencing input was Treg cells from blood. This sample's subset: remaining (HLA-DR-negative) circulating blood Treg cells. These receptor sequences come from a donor younger than 30 with juvenile idiopathic arthritis.

The chain is built from TRBV7-9 and TRBJ1-1. Germline CDR1 and CDR2: SEHNR and FQNEAQ (reference sequence). The CDR3 is made up of 14 amino acids. The DNA sequence is not available. The CDR3 here is CASRPLVGNTEAFF.

Here the CDR3 reads CASSSGQSSGGEQYF. V gene TRBV7-2 combines with J gene TRBJ2-7. The germline V gene has CDR1 SGHTA and CDR2 FQGNSA. This CDR3 is built from 15 residues. The DNA sequence is not available. The complete variable domain, with remaining parts taken from reference TRBV7-2 and TRBJ2-7, reads GAGVSQSPSNKVTEKGKDVELRCDPISGHTALYWYRQSLGQGLEFLIYFQGNSAPDKSGLPSDRFSAERTGGSVSTLTIQRTQQEDSAVYLCASSSGQSSGGEQYFGPGTRLTVT.

J is TRBJ1-1 and V is TRBV7-2; TCRdb's D call, TRBD1, is unchecked because there is no DNA. CDR1 and CDR2 from the germline V gene are SGHTA and FQGNSA. CDR3 size: 14 residues. Nucleotide data are not available. Here the CDR3 reads CASSTWTGTVEAFF.